This T cell receptor (beta chain) was captured by sequencing in a study of T-cell reconstitution after alpha-beta-depleted transplantation in children. Study conclusions and caveats: A year post-transplant, T-cell counts and diversity derived mostly from newly produced T cells. Surviving recipient cells, namely T cells and thymic progenitors, were the source of high day-60 TCRbeta diversity in some patients. There were reportedly several hundred expanded graft clones from which alpha-beta T cells came about two months after transplant.

This clonotype was picked up many times. As yet, its antigen is unknown. Molecular barcoding with unique molecular identifiers was used for the TCRbeta library. A single record per CDR3 protein comes from TCRdb applying MiXCR to the PCR reads. In the table there are about 110,000 distinct CDR3 sequences, more than 20% of which are singletons. The CDR3 is 18 amino acids. Trimming cost V 0 bases and J 10 bases, with 24 bases left between them. Germline values: CDR1 LGHNA, CDR2 YNFKEQ. The sequence was obtained from a male patient aged 2-10 years who had a stem cell transplant for chronic granulomatous disease, so the T cells may come from the graft donor. This specimen was PBMCs, mostly from graft donor cells, taken 180 days after TCRalphabeta/CD19-depleted stem cell transplant. The chain is built from TRBV4-2 and TRBJ1-4; D perhaps matches TRBD1 (5 bases). As DNA, the CDR3 is TGTGCCAGCAGCCAAGATGCCAGGGCCGCGACCGACCGCGGAAAACTGTTTTTT. Protein product: CASSQDARAATDRGKLFF.